This T cell receptor (beta chain) was profiled in a study of blood T cell repertoires in COVID-19. Overall study context: Specimens from acute and convalescent COVID-19 originated in the United States, Italy and Spain.

The trim removed 2 bases at V and 2 bases at J, leaving 2 bases unmatched. Germline values: CDR1 SNHLY, CDR2 FYNNEI. CDR3 size: 14 residues. In the source study's methods: Nucleated cell counts were estimated from reference gene primer amplification. This table comes from immunoSEQ multiplex PCR, and its TCRdb copy is limited to in-frame clones, with some not included. The V and J calls and the clone size are those of that table, but D and trimming were determined from the DNA. The sample yields about 47,000 clones, around four fifths seen once. This clone was picked up a small number of times. V gene TRBV2 combines with J gene TRBJ2-5; TRBD1 aligns across 7 bases. The sequenced sample was peripheral blood. The TCR originated in a human donor with acute or convalescent COVID-19. The donor label of this sample is uncertain. CDR3 DNA sequence: TGTGCCAGCAGTGAATTGACAGGGCAAGAGACCCAGTACTTC. As protein: CASSELTGQETQYF.